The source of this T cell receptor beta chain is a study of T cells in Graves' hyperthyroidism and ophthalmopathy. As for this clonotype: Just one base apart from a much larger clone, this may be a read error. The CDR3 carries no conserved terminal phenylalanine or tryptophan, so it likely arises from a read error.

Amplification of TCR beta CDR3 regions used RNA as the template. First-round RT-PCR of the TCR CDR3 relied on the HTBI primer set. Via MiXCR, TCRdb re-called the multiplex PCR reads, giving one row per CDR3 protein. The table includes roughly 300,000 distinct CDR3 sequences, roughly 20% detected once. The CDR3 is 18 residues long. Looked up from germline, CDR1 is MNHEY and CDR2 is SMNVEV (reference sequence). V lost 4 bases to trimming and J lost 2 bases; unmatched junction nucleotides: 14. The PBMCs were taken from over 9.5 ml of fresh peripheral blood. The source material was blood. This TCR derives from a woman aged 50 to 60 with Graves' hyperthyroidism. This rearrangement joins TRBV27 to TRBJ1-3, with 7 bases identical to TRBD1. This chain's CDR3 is CASSSRIDQGEPGNTIYL. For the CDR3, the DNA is TGTGCCAGCAGTTCCCGGATCGACCAGGGGGAACCTGGAAACACCATATATCTT.